The present TCR beta chain was sequenced within a study of cytomegalovirus exposure and HLA in healthy donors. Primers for the PCR totalled 60 Vbeta and 13 Jbeta. Repertoires were generated with immunoSEQ multiplex PCR, while TCRdb's copy carries only in-frame clones and drops some. Here the sample spans roughly 200,000 clones, roughly four fifths being singletons. This CDR3 has 15 amino acids. CDR1 is ENHRY and CDR2 is SYGVKD in the germline V gene. The V and J ends lost 0 bases and 2 bases respectively, with 9 bases between them. The genes are TRBV10-3 and TRBJ2-3; D is uncertain. The material sequenced was PBMCs. This clonotype was sampled from a woman aged 45-65 years in good health and CMV-seronegative. The CDR3 reads CAISESTHYTDTQYF. The CDR3 DNA reads as TGTGCCATCAGTGAGTCAACACATTACACAGATACGCAGTATTTT.